A single sample is the source of the 17 T cell receptor beta chains below, sequenced in a study of blood T cell repertoires in COVID-19. Data came from immunoSEQ multiplex PCR; TCRdb stores just in-frame clones and leaves some out. The data contain about 110,000 clones, approximately 90% of them seen just once; the ten biggest clones take up approximately 1%. The source material was peripheral blood. The receptor set was obtained from a human donor in a cohort sampled during active COVID-19.

The V gene is TRBV27, the J gene TRBJ2-7; D remains unclear. CDR1 is MNHEY and CDR2 is SMNVEV in the germline V gene (reference sequence). The V end was cut by 3 bases, the J end by 2 bases, with 8 bases between. The CDR3 is 13 residues long. The CDR3 bases are TGTGCCAGCAGTTTTGGCACCACCTACGAGCAGTACTTC. Its translation is CASSFGTTYEQYF.

The CDR3 sequence: CASSPTGTNEKLFF. The CDR3 nucleotides are TGTGCCAGTAGCCCGACAGGGACAAATGAAAAACTGTTTTTT. The chain couples TRBV19 to TRBJ1-4, with 7 bases fitting TRBD1. The CDR3 is made up of 14 amino acids. The V gene end was trimmed by 6 bases and the J gene end by 5 bases; junction bases not matched to a gene: 6. The germline gives CDR1 LNHDA, CDR2 SQIVND (reference sequence).

V and J are TRBV6-6 and TRBJ2-5; D perhaps matches TRBD1 (5 bases). This CDR3 is 15 amino acids long. Germline assignment: CDR1 MNHNY and CDR2 SVGAGI (reference sequence). V shed 2 bases and J shed 7 bases, with 17 bases lying between them. In nucleotides, the CDR3 is TGTGCCAGCAGTTACCATCGTGGACAAACGGGGACCCAGTACTTC. Residues: CASSYHRGQTGTQYF.

The J gene is TRBJ2-7, the V gene TRBV27, with TRBD1 matching over 10 bases. This CDR3 is built from 14 residues. Germline V gene sequence: CDR1 MNHEY, CDR2 SMNVEV (reference sequence). Losses at the gene ends were 5 bases for V and 3 bases for J; bases not matched to a gene: 4. CDR3 loop: CASSTGTGVYEQYF. The CDR3 bases are TGTGCCAGCAGTACCGGGACAGGGGTCTACGAGCAGTACTTC.

The rearrangement joins TRBV6-2 or TRBV6-3 to TRBJ2-7, with D hard to call. The germline V gene has CDR1 MNHEY and CDR2 SVGEGT. The ends were cut back, 2 bases at V and 3 bases at J, with 17 bases in the middle. The CDR3 sequence is 16 residues long. This chain's CDR3 is CASSYDLGQNHYEQYF. DNA of the CDR3: TGTGCCAGCAGTTACGATCTTGGGCAGAACCACTACGAGCAGTACTTC.

The V gene is TRBV9, the J gene TRBJ2-2, with TRBD1 as a possible D gene (6 bases). Deletions cut 4 bases from V and 0 bases from J, with 16 bases between. Looked up from germline, CDR1 is SGDLS and CDR2 is YYNGEE. This CDR3 region has 17 residues. The CDR3 nucleotides are TGTGCCAGCAGCCTTAGACCCGGGACACCGAACACCGGGGAGCTGTTTTTT. This sequence encodes CASSLRPGTPNTGELFF.

The chain uses TRBV5-1 and TRBJ2-7, with no clear D. V was cut by 1 base and J by 4 bases, with 6 bases left in between. Germline CDR1 reads SGHRS; CDR2 reads YFSETQ. The CDR3 runs 12 residues. The chain's CDR3 is CASSLTVYEQYF. DNA for the CDR3: TGCGCCAGCAGCTTGACAGTTTACGAGCAGTACTTC. Full variable domain (outside the CDR3, taken from reference TRBV5-1 and TRBJ2-7): KAGVTQTPRYLIKTRGQQVTLSCSPISGHRSVSWYQQTPGQGLQFLFEYFSETQRNKGNFPGRFSGRQFSNSRSEMNVSTLELGDSALYLCASSLTVYEQYFGPGTRLTVT.

V is TRBV25-1 and J is TRBJ2-1; D is undetermined. V was trimmed by 6 bases and J by 8 bases, leaving 20 bases between them. Germline-derived CDR1 and CDR2 are MGHDK and SYGVNS. The CDR3 covers 15 residues. The CDR3 loop is CASSRTVAMGDEQFF. CDR3 DNA sequence: TGTGCCAGCAGCAGAACAGTCGCGATGGGCGATGAGCAGTTCTTC.

V and J are TRBV28 and TRBJ1-2, with D hard to call. CDR1 and CDR2 (germline): MDHEN, SYDVKM. The CDR3 has 14 amino acids. Between the trimmed V and J ends, which lost 5 bases and 6 bases, there was a span of 16 bases. The DNA of the CDR3 is TGTGCCAGCAGTCCCTCGGGGAGGGCCCATGGCTACACCTTC. It encodes CASSPSGRAHGYTF.

The chain links TRBV4-2 to TRBJ1-2; 9 nucleotides match TRBD1. CDR1 and CDR2 from the germline V gene are LGHNA and YNFKEQ. The J segment lost 4 bases and the V segment lost 0 bases, leaving 6 bases of the junction unmatched. The CDR3 covers 16 residues. For the CDR3, the DNA is TGTGCCAGCAGCCAAGATTTGGCACAGGGGGCCTATGGCTACACCTTC. Amino acid sequence: CASSQDLAQGAYGYTF.

The chain employs TRBV2 and TRBJ2-1; 8 bases match TRBD2. After removal of 5 bases from V and 0 bases from J, the junction contained 18 bases not matched to a gene. The germline V gene has CDR1 SNHLY and CDR2 FYNNEI. The CDR3 is made up of 20 amino acids. CDR3 nucleotide sequence: TGTGCCAGCAGTCACTTAGGGACTAGTCCCTTTCATTACTCCTACAATGAGCAGTTCTTC. Its translation is CASSHLGTSPFHYSYNEQFF.

The chain joins TRBV24-1 to TRBJ2-5; TRBD1 matches at 12 bases. The CDR3 is 16 residues long. Germline CDR1 is KGHDR and CDR2 is SFDVKD. V shed 4 bases and J 4 bases; nucleotides not matched to a gene: 6. The chain's CDR3 is CATSESGTGGRETQYF. For the CDR3, the DNA is TGTGCCACCAGTGAGTCCGGGACAGGGGGCCGAGAGACCCAGTACTTC.

The V and J genes are TRBV7-6 and TRBJ2-7; TRBD2 aligns across 12 bases. The ends lost 4 bases at V and 3 bases at J; junction bases unmatched: 13. Germline loops: CDR1 SGHVS, CDR2 FNYEAQ. The CDR3 has 18 residues. The CDR3 nucleotides are TGTGCCAGCAGCTCAACCGCTACTAGCGGGAGGTTGGGCTACGAGCAGTACTTC. Amino acids: CASSSTATSGRLGYEQYF.

The chain is built from TRBV7-3 and TRBJ2-1; TRBD2 matches at 7 bases. Trimming removed 3 bases from V and 6 bases from J; junction bases left unmatched: 5. Per germline, CDR1 SGHTA and CDR2 FQGTGA. The CDR3 length is 14 residues. The CDR3 region is CASSFGGSRNEQFF. CDR3 in DNA: TGTGCCAGCAGCTTCGGCGGGAGCCGCAATGAGCAGTTCTTC.

V is TRBV19 and J is TRBJ2-7; 14 nucleotides agree with TRBD2. V dropped 7 bases and J dropped 2; count of bases not matched to a gene: 13. Germline CDR1 reads LNHDA; CDR2 reads SQIVND (reference sequence). The CDR3 has 18 amino acids. The CDR3 coding sequence is TGTGCCAGTACCACTCAGGGACTAGCGGGAGCTGGCACCTACGAGCAGTACTTC. Translated: CASTTQGLAGAGTYEQYF.

The chain couples TRBV27 to TRBJ2-3; tentative D call: TRBD2 (5 bases). This CDR3 has 17 amino acids. Trimming stripped 6 bases from V and 1 base from J, with 20 bases between. CDR1 is MNHEY and CDR2 is SMNVEV in the germline V gene (reference sequence). The DNA for the CDR3 is TGTGCCAGCAGGGCGCAACCGGGGATCTTTGGCACAGATACGCAGTATTTT. Its translation is CASRAQPGIFGTDTQYF.

The rearrangement uses TRBV7-9 and TRBJ1-3, with 9 bases aligning to TRBD1. The germline V gene encodes CDR1 SEHNR and CDR2 FQNEAQ (reference sequence). This CDR3 region has 19 residues. V was clipped by 5 bases and J by 1 base; unmatched bases: 15. The CDR3 region has the DNA TGTGCCAGCAGCACCGCACCGGGACAGGGTTCTTTTTCTGGAAACACCATATATTTT. Protein product: CASSTAPGQGSFSGNTIYF.